There are many counts of the clone carrying this TCR beta chain. Individuals with ophthalmopathy presented a Clinical Activity Score of at least 3, a NOSPECS grade of at least 4 and a duration under 3 months. This record comes from a study of T cells in Graves' hyperthyroidism and ophthalmopathy. Germline V lookup: CDR1 GTSNPN, CDR2 SVGIG (reference sequence). There are 15 residues in the CDR3. Deletions cut 3 bases from V and 0 bases from J, with 12 bases between. The TCR beta CDR3 regions underwent amplification using RNA transcripts as the source. Carried out on the TCR CDR3, a first-round RT-PCR used the HTBI primer set. TCRdb re-called the multiplex PCR reads with MiXCR, one entry per CDR3 protein. The table records 530,000 or so distinct CDR3 sequences, 17% of them present only once.

The J gene is TRBJ1-5, the V gene TRBV30, with D tentatively TRBD1 (5 bases). The specimen was blood. The source is a woman younger than 30 with Graves' ophthalmopathy. The DNA for the CDR3 is TGTGCCTGGAGCCAACAGGCATATAGCAATCAGCCCCAGCATTTT. It specifies CAWSQQAYSNQPQHF.